This T cell receptor (beta chain) comes out of a study of blood T cell repertoires in COVID-19. The V gene end was trimmed by 0 bases and the J gene end by 3 bases; junction bases not matched to a gene: 2. Per the germline V gene, CDR1 is KGHDR and CDR2 is SFDVKD. The CDR3 totals 17 residues. As handled by the study authors: How many nucleated cells were present was estimated from reference gene primer amplification. The protocol was immunoSEQ multiplex PCR, while the TCRdb copy is restricted to in-frame clones and leaves out a portion. V and J calls and clone size come straight from that table; D and trimming were deduced from the DNA. The sample holds 250,000 or so clones, 80% to 90% seen once.

The chain employs TRBV24-1 and TRBJ2-2; 11 bases are shared with TRBD1. The source of this sequence is a woman in her fifties or sixties who had been exposed to COVID-19. Sequencing was carried out using PBMCs or T cells enriched from blood (not recorded which). CDR3 amino acids: CATSDLGTGGDTGELFF. The CDR3 DNA follows: TGTGCCACCAGTGATTTGGGGACAGGGGGGGACACCGGGGAGCTGTTTTTT.